One sample yielded the 14 T cell receptor beta chains listed below, sequenced in a study of T cells in localized non-small cell lung cancer. Sequenced by immunoSEQ multiplex PCR; TCRdb stores in-frame clones only, minus some. The table shows fewer than 40,000 clones, with 85% to 90% occurring only once. The sequencing used peripheral blood, collected before any cancer treatment. Every receptor here comes from a female donor of 60 years or more with stage I lung adenocarcinoma.

V usage is TRBV5-4 and J usage is TRBJ2-1; 8 bases are shared with TRBD2. The V gene's germline CDR1 is SGHNT and CDR2 YYREEE (reference sequence). V shed 0 bases and J 5 bases; nucleotides not matched to a gene: 10. The CDR3 length is 17 residues. In DNA form, the CDR3 reads TGTGCCAGCAGCTTGGAGCTGGCTAGCGGGCCTGACAATGAGCAGTTCTTC. Translating gives CASSLELASGPDNEQFF.

The chain employs TRBV29-1 and TRBJ2-5; D may be TRBD1 or TRBD2 (7 bases each). V was trimmed by 6 bases and J by 5 bases, leaving 13 bases between them. Germline lookup yields CDR1 SQVTM and CDR2 ANQGSEA. CDR3 length: 12 amino acids. This CDR3 reads CSVDQGGETQYF. The DNA of the CDR3 is TGCAGCGTCGACCAGGGGGGGGAGACCCAGTACTTC.

The chain links TRBV7-2 to TRBJ2-1; D is unresolved. The germline gives CDR1 SGHTA, CDR2 FQGNSA. CDR3 length: 13 residues. The germline V and J ends were trimmed by 2 bases and 15 bases, with 17 bases remaining between them. CDR3 sequence reads: CASSLQGWRDPFF. The DNA for the CDR3 is TGTGCCAGCAGCTTACAAGGGTGGCGCGACCCGTTCTTC.

The V gene is TRBV30, the J gene TRBJ2-1, with a possible D match to TRBD2 (6 bases). V was pared by 2 bases and J by 0 bases, with 11 bases between. Germline CDR1 and CDR2: GTSNPN and SVGIG (reference sequence). The CDR3 consists of 15 residues. The CDR3 sequence is CAWSRSGLSYNEQFF. The CDR3 region has the DNA TGTGCCTGGAGTCGTAGCGGTCTCTCCTACAATGAGCAGTTCTTC.

The chain joins TRBV5-8 to TRBJ2-7; D is undetermined. Per the germline V gene, CDR1 is SGHTS and CDR2 is YDEGEE. The CDR3 runs to 12 residues. Deletions cut 4 bases from V and 7 bases from J, with 12 bases between. The CDR3 sequence is CASSRKNGEQYF. In nucleotides, the CDR3 is TGTGCCAGCAGCCGGAAAAATGGGGAGCAGTACTTC. Together with reference TRBV5-8 and TRBJ2-7, the CDR3 gives the full variable domain: EAGVTQSPTHLIKTRGQQATLRCSPISGHTSVYWYQQALGLGLQFLLWYDEGEERNRGNFPPRFSGRQFPNYSSELNVNALELEDSALYLCASSRKNGEQYFGPGTRLTVT.

This chain joins TRBV15 and TRBJ1-1; tentative D call: TRBD1 (6 bases). Germline loops: CDR1 LNHNV, CDR2 YYDKDF (reference sequence). V was pared by 5 bases and J by 11 bases, with 21 bases between. The CDR3 loop spans 14 amino acids. The CDR3 DNA is TGTGCCACCAGCGTCCGAACGACAGGATCCGGGGCTTTCTTT. Protein: CATSVRTTGSGAFF.

V is TRBV7-2 and J is TRBJ2-1; tentatively, D is TRBD2 (6 bases). The V and J ends lost 5 bases and 4 bases respectively, with 9 bases between them. Germline V gene lookup returns CDR1 SGHTA and CDR2 FQGNSA. The CDR3 length is 13 residues. CDR3 coding DNA: TGTGCCAGCAGCCGCAGCGGGTACAATGAGCAGTTCTTC. Translating gives CASSRSGYNEQFF.

The V and J genes are TRBV7-2 and TRBJ2-1; 12 positions match TRBD2. Germline CDR1 reads SGHTA; CDR2 reads FQGNSA. The V gene end was trimmed by 8 bases and the J gene end by 7 bases; junction bases not matched to a gene: 0. This CDR3 contains 12 residues. The CDR3 loop reads CASGLAGNEQFF. CDR3 sequence (DNA): TGTGCCAGCGGACTAGCGGGGAATGAGCAGTTCTTC.

This chain uses TRBV2 with TRBJ1-4; D not certain. Germline CDR1 and CDR2: SNHLY and FYNNEI. Trimming took 6 bases from V and 3 from J, leaving 11 bases between them. The CDR3 spans 14 residues. The DNA for the CDR3 is TGTGCCAGCAGCGACGGGGTGGCTAATGAAAAACTGTTTTTT. This translates into CASSDGVANEKLFF.

The V and J genes are TRBV18 and TRBJ2-5; D unclear. The CDR3 runs 14 residues. The germline V gene has CDR1 KGHSH and CDR2 LQKENI. V shed 2 bases and J shed 11 bases, with 18 bases lying between them. The DNA of the CDR3 is TGTGCCAGCTCACCAAGGGAACGAACCGCCGAACAGTACTTC. This translates into CASSPRERTAEQYF.

This clone was seen more than once but under ten times. The chain has TRBV7-3 and TRBJ2-1; possible D gene TRBD1, 6 bases. CDR1 and CDR2 (germline): SGHTA, FQGTGA. The CDR3 length is 15 residues. V lost 5 bases to trimming and J lost 5 bases, with 16 bases between them. The CDR3 sequence: CASSTTTGPDNEQFF. CDR3 coding DNA: TGTGCCAGCAGCACAACCACAGGGCCCGACAATGAGCAGTTCTTC.

V and J are TRBV6-5 and TRBJ1-4, with D perhaps TRBD1 (5 bases). CDR1 MNHEY and CDR2 SVGAGI come from the germline V gene. The CDR3 runs 15 residues. Trimming left V 6 bases short and J 4 bases short, with 15 bases between. CDR3 residues: CASSRQMAVNEKLFF. The CDR3 nucleotides are TGTGCCAGCAGCCGACAGATGGCGGTTAATGAAAAACTGTTTTTT.

The CDR3: CASSLSRANTDTQYF. CDR3 bases: TGTGCCAGCAGCCTAAGCAGAGCTAACACAGATACGCAGTATTTT. The chain combines TRBV7-8 with TRBJ2-3; no clear D. The length of the CDR3 is 15 residues. Germline V CDR1 and CDR2: SGHVS, FQNEAQ. The V end was cut by 5 bases, the J end by 2 bases, with 14 bases between.

The rearrangement links TRBV5-1 to TRBJ2-7; weak D call: TRBD2 (5 bases). The CDR3 contains 15 residues. Germline CDR1 SGHRS, CDR2 YFSETQ. V gave up 0 bases and J gave up 4 bases, with 14 bases separating them. The chain's CDR3 is CASSLGYEGRYEQYF. The CDR3 region has the DNA TGCGCCAGCAGCTTGGGGTACGAGGGTAGGTACGAGCAGTACTTC.